The 27 T cell receptor beta chains listed next were all sequenced from one sample in a study of cytomegalovirus exposure and HLA in healthy donors. PCR amplification relied on 60 Vbeta primers (plus 13 Jbeta primers). Some clones are missing from TCRdb's copy, which holds only in-frame ones; the method was immunoSEQ multiplex PCR. The repertoire consists of 150,000 or so clones, with roughly 72% occurring once and the leading ten covering 7% to 7.5%. Specimen: PBMCs. These receptors were collected from a man in his forties in good health and CMV-seropositive.

The V call is TRBV2, the J call TRBJ1-2; 7 positions match TRBD1. The germline V gene encodes CDR1 SNHLY and CDR2 FYNNEI. After removal of 8 bases from V and 5 bases from J, the junction contained 11 bases not matched to a gene. The CDR3 covers 14 residues. CDR3 loop: CASGGQARLYGYTF. The CDR3 nucleotides are TGTGCCAGCGGTGGACAGGCCCGACTATATGGCTACACCTTC.

The chain is built from TRBV4-2 and TRBJ2-7, with D perhaps matching TRBD1 (6 bases). V lost 4 bases and J 8 bases, leaving 12 bases between the germline ends. The CDR3 totals 12 residues. From germline, CDR1 is LGHNA and CDR2 YNFKEQ. The CDR3 region has the DNA TGTGCCAGCAGCCCCGATCAGGGGAAGCAGTACTTC. This codes for CASSPDQGKQYF.

The V and J genes are TRBV7-9 and TRBJ2-6, with a tentative D call TRBD1 (6 bases). The CDR3 length is 14 residues. With 5 bases removed from V and 11 bases from J, the gap between germline ends came to 16 bases. The germline CDR1 and CDR2 sequences are SEHNR and FQNEAQ (reference sequence). CDR3 protein: CASSVATGKYVLTF. CDR3 DNA sequence: TGTGCCAGCAGCGTCGCCACAGGGAAGTACGTCCTGACTTTC. Full variable domain (outside the CDR3, taken from reference TRBV7-9 and TRBJ2-6): DTGVSQNPRHKITKRGQNVTFRCDPISEHNRLYWYRQTLGQGPEFLTYFQNEAQLEKSRLLSDRFSAERPKGSFSTLEIQRTEQGDSAMYLCASSVATGKYVLTFGAGSRLTVL.

Only one count was recorded for this clone. The chain joins TRBV5-1 to TRBJ2-1; D is possibly TRBD2 (5 bases). This CDR3 has 12 residues. V gave up 6 bases and J gave up 13 bases, with 17 bases separating them. CDR1 is SGHRS, CDR2 YFSETQ, per germline. CDR3 sequence: CASNPSIGKQFF. CDR3 bases: TGCGCCAGCAACCCCTCCATCGGGAAACAGTTCTTC.

The CDR3 bases are TGTGCCAGCAGCGCGACAACCAGCTCCTACGAGCAGTACTTC. This sequence encodes CASSATTSSYEQYF. The chain recombines TRBV2 with TRBJ2-7; D not resolved. The CDR3 is 14 residues long. Trimming stripped 6 bases from V and 0 bases from J, with 12 bases between. The germline V gene encodes CDR1 SNHLY and CDR2 FYNNEI. The full variable domain, its missing parts supplied by reference TRBV2 and TRBJ2-7, is EPEVTQTPSHQVTQMGQEVILRCVPISNHLYFYWYRQILGQKVEFLVSFYNNEISEKSEIFDDQFSVERPDGSNFTLKIRSTKLEDSAMYFCASSATTSSYEQYFGPGTRLTVT.

The chain has TRBV5-1 and TRBJ2-1, with 12 bases that match TRBD2. The CDR3 is 16 amino acids. With V trimmed by 1 base and J by 6 bases, 5 bases remained unmatched. Germline-derived CDR1 and CDR2 are SGHRS and YFSETQ. For the CDR3, the DNA is TGCGCCAGCAGCTTGACTAGCGGGGGGCGTTCCAATGAGCAGTTCTTC. This codes for CASSLTSGGRSNEQFF.

A note on this clone: The same CDR3 can be traced to other DNA sequences in this sample. The chain uses TRBV18 and TRBJ1-2; 7 nucleotides align to TRBD1. J was trimmed by 3 bases and V by 3 bases; bases with no gene match: 1. The CDR3 has 13 residues. Germline CDR1 is KGHSH and CDR2 is LQKENI. CDR3 loop: CASSPDRDYGYTF. Written as DNA, the CDR3 is TGTGCCAGCTCACCTGACAGGGACTATGGCTACACCTTC.

In this sample, this clone turned up a few times. The chain links TRBV7-8 to TRBJ1-2, with 9 positions matching TRBD1. Germline values: CDR1 SGHVS, CDR2 FQNEAQ. This CDR3 contains 16 residues. J lost 0 bases, V lost 5 bases, and 7 bases had no gene match. As DNA, the CDR3 is TGTGCCAGCAGCCCATTAGGGACAGGGACTAACTATGGCTACACCTTC. Translated, it gives CASSPLGTGTNYGYTF.

The J gene is TRBJ2-7, the V gene TRBV6-6, with TRBD1 matching 8 bases. The V segment lost 6 bases and the J segment 5 bases; nucleotides outside the gene matches: 9. This CDR3 spans 14 amino acids. The germline CDR1 and CDR2 sequences are MNHNY and SVGAGI (reference sequence). Here the CDR3 DNA reads TGTGCCAGCAGCTACGCCAGGGGGCAACACGAGCAGTACTTC. It encodes CASSYARGQHEQYF.

The CDR3 DNA reads TGCGCCAGCAGCCAAGATCGGTCGGGGGACGGGGTTAGCAATCAGCCCCAGCATTTT. Translated, it gives CASSQDRSGDGVSNQPQHF. The chain is built from TRBV4-1 and TRBJ1-5, with a weak D call TRBD1 (5 bases). Germline CDR1 is MGHRA and CDR2 is YSYEKL. V was trimmed by 0 bases and J by 0 bases, leaving 18 bases between them. CDR3 size: 19 residues.

This clone has just one count. The rearrangement joins TRBV4-2 to TRBJ1-2; possibly TRBD1 for D (6 bases). CDR1 LGHNA and CDR2 YNFKEQ come from the germline V gene. The V end was cut by 7 bases, the J end by 7 bases, with 28 bases between. This CDR3 spans 17 amino acids. The CDR3 spells CASTLSRQAGVRGGYTF. In DNA, the CDR3 is TGTGCCAGCACCCTTTCCAGACAGGCAGGGGTTAGAGGTGGCTACACCTTC.

The V call is TRBV11-3, the J call TRBJ2-3; tentatively, D is TRBD1 (5 bases). Germline CDR1 is SGHNT and CDR2 is YENEEA. V was pared by 5 bases and J by 0 bases, with 18 bases between. CDR3 length equals 17 residues. The CDR3 DNA reads as TGTGCCAGCAGCGGATCCGTGGGGCAGTCTAGCACAGATACGCAGTATTTT. It yields the protein CASSGSVGQSSTDTQYF.

The rearrangement links TRBV5-1 to TRBJ2-1; 7 bases fit TRBD1. In germline, CDR1 is SGHRS, CDR2 YFSETQ. V was clipped by 0 bases and J by 1 base; unmatched bases: 4. The CDR3 is 16 residues long. CDR3 DNA sequence: TGCGCCAGCAGCTTGGGGACAGGTCGGTCCTACAATGAGCAGTTCTTC. Residues: CASSLGTGRSYNEQFF.

The chain joins TRBV4-2 to TRBJ2-3; 10 nucleotides align to TRBD2. The CDR3 consists of 16 residues. V lost 1 base to trimming and J lost 4 bases; unmatched junction nucleotides: 5. The germline gives CDR1 LGHNA, CDR2 YNFKEQ. CDR3 DNA sequence: TGTGCCAGCAGCCAAGTTCTAGCGGGGGAAGCAGATACGCAGTATTTT. This codes for CASSQVLAGEADTQYF.

The chain is built from TRBV19 and TRBJ2-7; D gene uncertain. CDR1 LNHDA and CDR2 SQIVND come from the germline V gene (reference sequence). CDR3 length: 15 amino acids. Trimming stripped 3 bases from V and 0 bases from J, with 12 bases between. CDR3 residues: CASSISQQLSYEQYF. The CDR3 nucleotides read TGTGCCAGTAGTATCTCACAGCAACTCTCCTACGAGCAGTACTTC.

CDR3: CASSADRGRAGGPHEQYF. The CDR3 DNA follows: TGCGCCAGCAGCGCGGACAGGGGCCGAGCGGGGGGGCCCCACGAGCAGTACTTC. The chain carries TRBV4-3 and TRBJ2-7; D is possibly TRBD2 (10 bases). The CDR3 covers 18 residues. Germline V CDR1 and CDR2: LGHNA, YSLEER. V was trimmed by 5 bases and J by 5 bases, leaving 28 bases between them.

The V call is TRBV7-9, the J call TRBJ2-7; 9 bases agree with TRBD1. Germline CDR1 is SEHNR and CDR2 is FQNEAQ (reference sequence). V was clipped by 5 bases and J by 3 bases; unmatched bases: 5. This CDR3 is built from 14 residues. CDR3 protein: CASSPPGQGYEQYF. The CDR3 nucleotides read TGTGCCAGCAGCCCACCGGGACAGGGCTACGAGCAGTACTTC. The full variable domain, its missing parts supplied by reference TRBV7-9 and TRBJ2-7, is DTGVSQNPRHKITKRGQNVTFRCDPISEHNRLYWYRQTLGQGPEFLTYFQNEAQLEKSRLLSDRFSAERPKGSFSTLEIQRTEQGDSAMYLCASSPPGQGYEQYFGPGTRLTVT.

The chain combines TRBV15 with TRBJ2-1; 9 positions agree with TRBD1. In germline, CDR1 is LNHNV, CDR2 YYDKDF (reference sequence). V dropped 3 bases and J dropped 0; count of bases not matched to a gene: 3. There are 16 residues in the CDR3. The CDR3 DNA is TGTGCCACCAGCAGCATGACAGGGGGCTCCTACAATGAGCAGTTCTTC. This sequence encodes CATSSMTGGSYNEQFF.

The chain employs TRBV2 and TRBJ2-5, with TRBD2 as a possible D gene (5 bases). V was shortened by 3 bases and J by 2 bases, with 10 bases between the two germline ends. CDR1 is SNHLY, CDR2 FYNNEI, per germline. The CDR3 length is 14 residues. The CDR3 loop reads CASSEYGMQETQYF. The CDR3 bases are TGTGCCAGCAGTGAGTACGGGATGCAAGAGACCCAGTACTTC.

This chain links TRBV4-2 with TRBJ1-1, with 9 nucleotides matching TRBD1. Germline CDR1 LGHNA, CDR2 YNFKEQ. The ends lost 0 bases at V and 6 bases at J; junction bases unmatched: 11. This CDR3 region has 17 residues. The CDR3 sequence is CASSQDLQGASVSEAFF. CDR3 DNA: TGTGCCAGCAGCCAAGATCTACAGGGGGCGTCTGTCTCTGAAGCTTTCTTT.

This clone was detected ten times or more. V usage is TRBV7-2 and J usage is TRBJ1-4, with D possibly matching TRBD1 (5 bases). In germline, CDR1 is SGHTA, CDR2 FQGNSA. This CDR3 has 14 amino acids. Trimming shortened V by 6 bases and J by 4 bases, and 12 bases separated the two germline ends. CDR3: CASRSTEGNEKLFF. CDR3 coding DNA: TGTGCCAGCAGGTCGACAGAAGGTAATGAAAAACTGTTTTTT.

The chain joins TRBV5-6 to TRBJ2-7, with 10 bases identical to TRBD2. Germline-derived CDR1 and CDR2 are SGHDT and YYEEEE. CDR3 length: 15 residues. V lost 0 bases and J lost 4; bases outside the gene matches: 4. CDR3 loop: CASSLGASGGYEQYF. The CDR3 DNA reads TGTGCCAGCAGCTTGGGTGCTAGCGGGGGTTACGAGCAGTACTTC.

The gene calls are TRBV2 and TRBJ1-1, with TRBD1 as a possible D gene (6 bases). V was shortened by 2 bases and J by 6 bases, with 13 bases between the two germline ends. This CDR3 spans 14 amino acids. Germline V gives CDR1 SNHLY, CDR2 FYNNEI. The CDR3 is CASSETRGGPEAFF. The DNA for the CDR3 is TGTGCCAGCAGTGAAACCAGGGGAGGGCCTGAAGCTTTCTTT.

In this sample, this clone turned up many times. V usage is TRBV5-6 and J usage is TRBJ1-2; 7 nucleotides match TRBD1. The CDR3 sequence is 13 residues long. Germline-derived CDR1 and CDR2 are SGHDT and YYEEEE. V dropped 5 bases and J dropped 4; count of bases not matched to a gene: 5. The CDR3 bases are TGTGCCAGCAGTGGAGGGGGCGGCTATGGCTACACCTTC. Translation gives CASSGGGGYGYTF.

The V call is TRBV7-3, the J call TRBJ2-5, with D perhaps TRBD1 (7 bases). CDR3 length equals 16 residues. Germline assignment: CDR1 SGHTA and CDR2 FQGTGA. V was shortened by 0 bases and J by 5 bases, with 16 bases between the two germline ends. The CDR3 nucleotides are TGTGCCAGCAGCTTAACGCCCCTACAGGGGAGGGAGACCCAGTACTTC. Protein: CASSLTPLQGRETQYF.

The rearrangement links TRBV2 to TRBJ2-2, with TRBD2 as a possible D gene (5 bases). CDR1 and CDR2 from the germline V gene are SNHLY and FYNNEI. The length of the CDR3 is 13 residues. With 4 bases removed from V and 3 bases from J, the gap between germline ends came to 6 bases. CDR3 region: CASSAGYTGELFF. CDR3 sequence (DNA): TGTGCCAGCAGTGCGGGATACACCGGGGAGCTGTTTTTT.

V usage is TRBV30 and J usage is TRBJ1-4, with D uncertain. Germline V CDR1 and CDR2: GTSNPN, SVGIG (reference sequence). The V end was cut by 0 bases, the J end by 7 bases, with 15 bases between. The CDR3 contains 15 residues. The CDR3 DNA follows: TGTGCCTGGAGTGTAGGCGCAGGCCTTTCTGAAAAACTGTTTTTT. Protein: CAWSVGAGLSEKLFF.